This entry lists 27 T cell receptor beta chains sequenced from one sample in a study of blood T cell repertoires in COVID-19. Generated by immunoSEQ multiplex PCR, the TCRdb table keeps only in-frame clones and is missing some. The sample records some 150,000 clones, about 77% being singletons. The sample taken for sequencing was peripheral blood. The receptors were gathered from a woman aged 45-59 years with active or convalescent COVID-19.

This clone was found a few times. This chain links TRBV20-1 with TRBJ1-5; 8 bases align to TRBD1. CDR3 size: 11 residues. Losses at the gene ends were 5 bases for V and 11 bases for J; bases not matched to a gene: 5. Germline assignment: CDR1 DFQATT and CDR2 SNEGSKA (reference sequence). The CDR3 DNA reads as TGCAGTGCTCGGACAGGGAGGACCCAGCATTTT. It translates to CSARTGRTQHF.

This clone was seen once. The germline gene is not matched at one end of the junction; a read error may be the cause. This sequence joins TRBV7-7 and TRBJ2-1, with TRBD2 matching over 13 bases. The CDR3 length is 16 residues. Germline V gene data show CDR1 as SSHAT and CDR2 as FNYEAQ (reference sequence). CDR3 sequence: CASSTSGLAGRDEQFF. The CDR3 region has the DNA TGTGCTAGCAGCACCTCGGGACTAGCGGGGAGAGATGAGCAGTTCTTC.

The DNA of the CDR3 is TGTGCCAGAAGCCCATGGACTAGCGATCAAAGCTCCTACAATGAGCAGTTCTTC. This sequence encodes CARSPWTSDQSSYNEQFF. The chain joins TRBV5-3 to TRBJ2-1; 9 positions match TRBD2. TRBV5-3 is an open reading frame whose function is uncertain. CDR3 length: 18 residues. V lost 4 bases to trimming and J lost 0 bases; unmatched junction nucleotides: 11.

The chain combines TRBV4-2 with TRBJ2-5; D not certain. The V and J ends lost 2 bases and 3 bases respectively, with 13 bases between them. The germline CDR1 and CDR2 sequences are LGHNA and YNFKEQ. This CDR3 is built from 15 residues. The CDR3 DNA sequence: TGTGCCAGCAGCCAATCGGTTGTAGATAAAGAGACCCAGTACTTC. This codes for CASSQSVVDKETQYF.

The V gene is TRBV7-6, the J gene TRBJ1-3; 10 bases agree with TRBD1. With 5 bases clipped from V and 2 bases from J, the junction kept 3 bases outside the gene matches. The CDR3 covers 15 residues. Germline values: CDR1 SGHVS, CDR2 FNYEAQ. Written as DNA, the CDR3 is TGTGCCAGCAGCACCGACAGGGGGCCTGGAAACACCATATATTTT. This translates into CASSTDRGPGNTIYF.

V is TRBV18 and J is TRBJ1-6, with a possible D match to TRBD1 (5 bases). The CDR3 is made up of 14 amino acids. The germline V gene encodes CDR1 KGHSH and CDR2 LQKENI. V was trimmed by 6 bases and J by 10 bases, leaving 16 bases between them. In DNA, the CDR3 is TGTGCCAGCTCGCCCGACAGTCCCGGCTCACCCCTCCACTTT. It specifies CASSPDSPGSPLHF.

This CDR3 reads CASSFPTPEQFF. CDR3 DNA sequence: TGTGCCAGCAGTTTCCCCACTCCTGAGCAGTTCTTC. The chain links TRBV6-2 or TRBV6-3 to TRBJ2-1; D ambiguous. The CDR3 runs 12 residues. CDR1 is MNHEY and CDR2 is SVGEGT in the germline V gene. The V end was cut by 4 bases, the J end by 9 bases, with 10 bases between.

The chain links TRBV6-2 or TRBV6-3 to TRBJ1-2; TRBD1 aligns across 12 bases. The CDR3 length is 16 residues. Germline V gives CDR1 MNHEY, CDR2 SVGEGT. Trimming cost V 5 bases and J 6 bases; bases outside gene matches: 10. In nucleotides, the CDR3 is TGTGCCAGCAGTATACCGGGACAGGGGGCCGGGGATGGCTACACCTTC. Protein product: CASSIPGQGAGDGYTF.

This clone was counted only a few times. This sequence joins TRBV28 and TRBJ1-1; the D gene is possibly TRBD1 (5 bases). Germline values: CDR1 MDHEN, CDR2 SYDVKM. V shed 6 bases and J shed 7 bases, with 18 bases lying between them. The CDR3 extends over 14 amino acids. The CDR3 reads CASSPTGARVEAFF. The CDR3 DNA sequence: TGTGCCAGCAGCCCTACAGGAGCTAGGGTTGAAGCTTTCTTT.

The rearrangement joins TRBV11-3 to TRBJ1-3; 8 bases line up with TRBD1. The V segment lost 4 bases and the J segment 2 bases; nucleotides outside the gene matches: 1. The CDR3 is 14 residues long. CDR1 SGHNT and CDR2 YENEEA come from the germline V gene. CDR3 protein: CASSSDRAGNTIYF. The CDR3 coding sequence is TGTGCCAGCAGCTCGGACAGGGCTGGAAACACCATATATTTT.

The V call is TRBV28, the J call TRBJ2-5; 8 nucleotides match TRBD1. The V and J ends lost 2 bases and 4 bases, in that order; junction bases with no gene match: 3. Germline V gene lookup returns CDR1 MDHEN and CDR2 SYDVKM. The CDR3 is 14 amino acids. CDR3 loop: CASSLLGQGETQYF. The CDR3 nucleotides are TGTGCCAGCAGTTTACTTGGACAGGGAGAGACCCAGTACTTC.

The chain carries TRBV6-5 and TRBJ1-2, with 9 bases that match TRBD1. Germline CDR1 reads MNHEY; CDR2 reads SVGAGI. This CDR3 is built from 13 residues. J gave up 4 bases and V 6 bases, and 3 bases lay outside the gene matches. The CDR3, as DNA: TGTGCCAGCAGGGACAGGGGCGGCTATGGCTACACCTTC. It is translated as CASRDRGGYGYTF.

This sequence joins TRBV3-1 (or the pseudogene TRBV3-2) and TRBJ2-7; D not resolved. The CDR3 covers 14 residues. Per germline, CDR1 LGHDT and CDR2 YNNKEL (reference sequence). Trimming stripped 4 bases from V and 3 bases from J, with 13 bases between. CDR3 amino acids: CASSRFASNYEQYF. The CDR3 DNA sequence: TGTGCCAGCAGCCGCTTCGCGTCCAACTACGAGCAGTACTTC.

This rearrangement joins TRBV5-5 to TRBJ1-5; D gene uncertain. Trimming removed 0 bases from V and 5 bases from J, with 12 bases in between. CDR1 is SGHKS and CDR2 is YYEKEE in the germline V gene (reference sequence). The CDR3 loop spans 15 amino acids. The CDR3 loop reads CASSLALRSDQPQHF. The CDR3 DNA is TGTGCCAGCAGCTTGGCCCTCAGGTCCGATCAGCCCCAGCATTTT.

This clone turned up a few times. This sample includes further DNA sequences coding for the same CDR3. The chain combines TRBV18 with TRBJ1-6; TRBD1 aligns across 7 bases. The CDR3 runs 16 residues. Trimming removed 2 bases from V and 6 bases from J; junction bases left unmatched: 7. Germline values: CDR1 KGHSH, CDR2 LQKENI. For the CDR3, the DNA is TGTGCCAGCTCACCAACTGGCACAGGGGCTAATTCACCCCTCCACTTT. Its translation: CASSPTGTGANSPLHF. The full variable domain, its missing parts supplied by reference TRBV18 and TRBJ1-6, is NAGVMQNPRHLVRRRGQEARLRCSPMKGHSHVYWYRQLPEEGLKFMVYLQKENIIDESGMPKERFSAEFPKEGPSILRIQQVVRGDSAAYFCASSPTGTGANSPLHFGNGTRLTVT.

The DNA of the CDR3 is TGCGCCAGCAGCCTACAGGGGGTGGACACCGGGGAGCTGTTTTTT. It encodes CASSLQGVDTGELFF. This rearrangement joins TRBV5-1 to TRBJ2-2; 8 nucleotides match TRBD1. CDR1 and CDR2 (germline): SGHRS, YFSETQ. This CDR3 spans 15 amino acids. V was pared by 4 bases and J by 3 bases, with 5 bases of the junction left unmatched.

The rearrangement uses TRBV6-7 and TRBJ2-7, with 7 positions matching TRBD1. TRBV6-7 has ORF status, its function being uncertain. The CDR3 runs to 14 residues. V trimming: 5 bases; J trimming: 5 bases; junction bases outside the gene matches: 9. DNA for the CDR3: TGTGCCAGCAGTCCGTCTACAGGGGACAACGAGCAGTACTTC. It specifies CASSPSTGDNEQYF.

The rearrangement links TRBV7-2 to TRBJ2-7, with 7 bases aligning to TRBD2. V was pared by 6 bases and J by 0 bases, with 5 bases of the junction left unmatched. The CDR3 runs to 14 residues. Per the germline V gene, CDR1 is SGHTA and CDR2 is FQGNSA. The CDR3, as DNA: TGTGCCAGCAGTGTGGGGGGGAGCTCCTACGAGCAGTACTTC. It yields the protein CASSVGGSSYEQYF.

The V call is TRBV6-6, the J call TRBJ2-3; 12 bases match TRBD2. Germline CDR1 MNHNY, CDR2 SVGAGI (reference sequence). Trimming removed 5 bases from V and 2 bases from J; junction bases left unmatched: 11. The CDR3 has 18 amino acids. The CDR3 DNA sequence: TGTGCCAGCAGTCCACTAGCGGGGGGCCTCTCCTTCACAGATACGCAGTATTTT. Translated: CASSPLAGGLSFTDTQYF.

The chain joins TRBV19 to TRBJ2-1; 11 bases are a match to TRBD2. Germline trimming cut 5 bases from V and 7 bases from J; bases unmatched to any gene: 7. The CDR3 has 15 residues. Germline values: CDR1 LNHDA, CDR2 SQIVND (reference sequence). In DNA form, the CDR3 reads TGTGCCAGTAGTCCCGGGACTAGCGGTGGGAATGAGCAGTTCTTC. Its translation is CASSPGTSGGNEQFF.

The chain couples TRBV7-8 to TRBJ2-2; D is unresolved. Germline V lookup: CDR1 SGHVS, CDR2 FQNEAQ. Trimming took off 5 bases at V and 2 bases at J, with 12 bases between the two ends. The CDR3 spans 15 residues. The CDR3 nucleotides read TGTGCCAGCAGCCCCCGGGTCCTCAACACCGGGGAGCTGTTTTTT. It codes for CASSPRVLNTGELFF. Variable domain in full (rest from reference TRBV7-8 and TRBJ2-2): GAGVSQSPRYKVAKRGQDVALRCDPISGHVSLFWYQQALGQGPEFLTYFQNEAQLDKSGLPSDRFFAERPEGSVSTLKIQRTQQEDSAVYLCASSPRVLNTGELFFGEGSRLTVL.

V gene TRBV30 combines with J gene TRBJ1-6; 7 bases agree with TRBD1. This CDR3 contains 14 residues. CDR1 is GTSNPN and CDR2 is SVGIG in the germline V gene (reference sequence). The V gene end was trimmed by 2 bases and the J gene end by 7 bases; junction bases not matched to a gene: 5. This CDR3 reads CAWSQNRGNSPLHF. Written as DNA, the CDR3 is TGTGCCTGGAGTCAGAACAGGGGAAATTCACCCCTCCACTTT.

The CDR3 reads CASSSGTRGIPNIQYF. The DNA for the CDR3 is TGTGCCAGCAGCTCCGGGACTCGGGGGATTCCGAACATTCAGTACTTC. The chain employs TRBV5-6 and TRBJ2-4; tentatively, D is TRBD2 (6 bases). CDR1 and CDR2 from the germline V gene are SGHDT and YYEEEE. Deletions cut 3 bases from V and 7 bases from J, with 20 bases between. The CDR3 is 16 amino acids.

This rearrangement joins TRBV15 to TRBJ1-1; 7 bases are shared with TRBD1. The V gene end was trimmed by 3 bases and the J gene end by 7 bases; junction bases not matched to a gene: 17. This CDR3 comprises 17 residues. CDR1 and CDR2 from the germline V gene are LNHNV and YYDKDF (reference sequence). This CDR3 is CATSRGRDRVALGEAFF. The CDR3 region has the DNA TGTGCCACCAGCAGGGGGAGAGACAGGGTGGCCCTTGGTGAAGCTTTCTTT.

V usage is TRBV6-1 and J usage is TRBJ2-1; perhaps TRBD2 as D (5 bases). This CDR3 is built from 13 residues. Trimming removed 2 bases at V and 8 bases at J, with 10 bases between. Germline loops: CDR1 MNHNS, CDR2 SASEGT. DNA for the CDR3: TGTGCCAGCAGTGAACCGGGAAGGGATGAGCAGTTCTTC. Translation gives CASSEPGRDEQFF.

The V call is TRBV6-5, the J call TRBJ2-7; TRBD2 matches at 11 bases. This CDR3 comprises 15 residues. The germline gives CDR1 MNHEY, CDR2 SVGAGI. With 6 bases clipped from V and 3 bases from J, the junction kept 7 bases outside the gene matches. This CDR3 is CASSSPGLAVYEQYF. The CDR3 DNA is TGTGCCAGCAGCTCACCGGGACTAGCGGTCTACGAGCAGTACTTC.

V is TRBV5-4 and J is TRBJ1-3; possibly TRBD1 for D (6 bases). This CDR3 is built from 16 residues. Looked up from germline, CDR1 is SGHNT and CDR2 is YYREEE (reference sequence). V was shortened by 2 bases and J by 4 bases, with 16 bases between the two germline ends. CDR3 nucleotides: TGTGCCAGCAGCTTATCAGGGGACGTGACCGGAAACACCATATATTTT. Its protein is CASSLSGDVTGNTIYF.